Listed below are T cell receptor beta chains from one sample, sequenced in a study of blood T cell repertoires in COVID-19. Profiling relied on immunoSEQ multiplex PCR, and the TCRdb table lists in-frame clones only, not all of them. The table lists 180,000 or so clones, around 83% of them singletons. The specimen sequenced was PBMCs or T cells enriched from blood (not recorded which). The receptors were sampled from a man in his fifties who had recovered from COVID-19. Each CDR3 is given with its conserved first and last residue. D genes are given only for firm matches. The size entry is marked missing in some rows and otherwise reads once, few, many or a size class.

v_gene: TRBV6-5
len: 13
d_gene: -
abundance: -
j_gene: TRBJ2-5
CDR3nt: TGTGCCAGCAGTTCGACAGGTCAAGAGACCCAGTACTTC
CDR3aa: CASSSTGQETQYF

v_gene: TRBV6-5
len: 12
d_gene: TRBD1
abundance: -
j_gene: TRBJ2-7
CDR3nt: TGTGCCACCATGGGACAGGGGAGGGAGCAGTACTTC
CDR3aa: CATMGQGREQYF

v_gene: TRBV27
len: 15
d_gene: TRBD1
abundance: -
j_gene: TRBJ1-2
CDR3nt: TGTGCCAGCAGTTCCCCGGGACAGGGGAACTATGGCTACACCTTC
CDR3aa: CASSSPGQGNYGYTF

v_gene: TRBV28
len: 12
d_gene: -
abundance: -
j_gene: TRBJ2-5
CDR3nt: TGTGCCAGCACTCGGGTGCGGGAGACCCAGTACTTC
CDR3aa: CASTRVRETQYF

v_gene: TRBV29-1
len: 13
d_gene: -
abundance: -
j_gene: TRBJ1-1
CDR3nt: TGCAGCGTTGATCCGGGGGGGAACACTGAAGCTTTCTTT
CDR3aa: CSVDPGGNTEAFF

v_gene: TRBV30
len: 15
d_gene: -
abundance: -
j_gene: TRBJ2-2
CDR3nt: TGTGCCTGGACGAACGGCAGGCTAAACACCGGGGAGCTGTTTTTT
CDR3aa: CAWTNGRLNTGELFF

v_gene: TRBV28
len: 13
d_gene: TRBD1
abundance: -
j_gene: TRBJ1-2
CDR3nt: TGTGCCAGCAGGCGACAGGGACTCTATGGCTACACCTTC
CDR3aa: CASRRQGLYGYTF

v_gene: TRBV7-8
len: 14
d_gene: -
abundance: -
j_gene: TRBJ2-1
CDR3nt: TGTGCCAGCAGCTTAACAGCCCTCTACAATGAGCAGTTCTTC
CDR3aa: CASSLTALYNEQFF

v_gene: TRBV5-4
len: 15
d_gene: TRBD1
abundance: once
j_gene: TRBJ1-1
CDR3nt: TGTGCCAGCAGCTTGGGAGGGACAGTGAACACTGAAGCTTTCTTT
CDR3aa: CASSLGGTVNTEAFF

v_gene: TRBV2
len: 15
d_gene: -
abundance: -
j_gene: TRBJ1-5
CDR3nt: TGTGCCAGCAGTGACCGGGGAGGTAGCAATCAGCCCCAGCATTTT
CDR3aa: CASSDRGGSNQPQHF

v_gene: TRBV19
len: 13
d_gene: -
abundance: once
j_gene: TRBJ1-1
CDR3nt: TGTGCCAGTAGTATGGGGGGAGGCACTGAAGCTTTCTTT
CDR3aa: CASSMGGGTEAFF

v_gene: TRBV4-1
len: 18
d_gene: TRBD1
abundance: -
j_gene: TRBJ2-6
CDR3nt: TGCGCCAGCAGCCAAGGAGGTGGCAGGGGGTCTGGGGCCAACGTCCTGACTTTC
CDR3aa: CASSQGGGRGSGANVLTF

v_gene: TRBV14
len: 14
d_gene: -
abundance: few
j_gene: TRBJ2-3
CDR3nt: TGTGCCAGCAGCCGGGGCCACTCTCCAGATACGCAGTATTTT
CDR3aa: CASSRGHSPDTQYF

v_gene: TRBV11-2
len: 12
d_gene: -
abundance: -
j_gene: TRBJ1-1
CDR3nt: TGTGCCAGCAGCTTCCAGAACACTGAAGCTTTCTTT
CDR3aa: CASSFQNTEAFF

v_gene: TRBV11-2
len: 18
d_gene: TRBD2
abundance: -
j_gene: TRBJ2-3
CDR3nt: TGTGCCAGCAGCTTATGGGGTGGAGCGGGGGGGAGCACAGATACGCAGTATTTT
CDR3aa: CASSLWGGAGGSTDTQYF

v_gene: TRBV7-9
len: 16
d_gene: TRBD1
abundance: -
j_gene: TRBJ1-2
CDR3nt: TGTGCCAGCAGCCACAGGGACAGGCCCACTGCCTATGGCTACACCTTC
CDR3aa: CASSHRDRPTAYGYTF

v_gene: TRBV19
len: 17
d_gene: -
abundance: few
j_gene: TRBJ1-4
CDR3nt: TGTGCCAGCTCCCAATGGCCTATAGGACAGATGACTGAAAAACTGTTTTTT
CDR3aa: CASSQWPIGQMTEKLFF

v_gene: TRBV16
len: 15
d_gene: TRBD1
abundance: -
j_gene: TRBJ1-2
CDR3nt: TGTGCCAGCAGCCAAAACAGACAGGGGGCTATTGGCTACACCTTC
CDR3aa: CASSQNRQGAIGYTF

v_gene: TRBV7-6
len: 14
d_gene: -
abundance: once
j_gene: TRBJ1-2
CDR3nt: TGTGCCAGCAGCTTATATTCAGGGGATTATGGCTACACCTTC
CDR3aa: CASSLYSGDYGYTF

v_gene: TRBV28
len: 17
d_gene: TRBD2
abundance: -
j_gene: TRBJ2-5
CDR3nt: TGTGCCAGCAGCTCAGGGACTAGCGGGGGGGACCAAGAGACCCAGTACTTC
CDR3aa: CASSSGTSGGDQETQYF

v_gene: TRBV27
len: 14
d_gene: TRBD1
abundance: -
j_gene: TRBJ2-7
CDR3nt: TGTGCCAGCAGTCTGGGACAGGGCTCCTACGAGCAGTACTTC
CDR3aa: CASSLGQGSYEQYF

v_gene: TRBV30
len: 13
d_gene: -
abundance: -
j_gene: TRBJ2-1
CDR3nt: TGTGCCTGGAATGCGGGGTCATACAATGAGCAGTTCTTC
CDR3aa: CAWNAGSYNEQFF

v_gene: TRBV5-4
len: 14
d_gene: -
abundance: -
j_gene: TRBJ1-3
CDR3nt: TGTGCCAGCAGAGATCGGACAGCAGGAAACACCATATATTTT
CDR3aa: CASRDRTAGNTIYF

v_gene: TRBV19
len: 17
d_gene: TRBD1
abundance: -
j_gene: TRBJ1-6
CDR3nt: TGTGCCAGTAGTACCCGGACAGGGGGCGAGCGGAATTCACCCCTCCACTTT
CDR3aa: CASSTRTGGERNSPLHF

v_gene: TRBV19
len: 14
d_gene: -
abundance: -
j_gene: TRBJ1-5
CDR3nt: TGTGCCAGTAGAGCTGGGGAGCTCAATCAGCCCCAGCATTTT
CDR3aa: CASRAGELNQPQHF

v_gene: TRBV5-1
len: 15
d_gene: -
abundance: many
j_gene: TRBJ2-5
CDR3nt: TGCGCCAGCAGCTTGGGAGAGGGCTCGGGTGGGACCCAGTACTTC
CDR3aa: CASSLGEGSGGTQYF

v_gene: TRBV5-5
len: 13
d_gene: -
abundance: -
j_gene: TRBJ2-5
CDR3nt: TGTGCCAGCAGCAGTAGGGGCCAAGAGACCCAGTACTTC
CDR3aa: CASSSRGQETQYF

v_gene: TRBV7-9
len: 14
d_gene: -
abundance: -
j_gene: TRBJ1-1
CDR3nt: TGTGCCAGCAGCGACCTGGGGGGAGAGACTGAAGCTTTCTTT
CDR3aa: CASSDLGGETEAFF